Listed below are T cell receptor beta chains from one sample, sequenced in a study of T-cell memory formation after mild COVID-19. TCRdb re-called the 5' RACE reads through MiXCR, storing one row per CDR3 protein. The data hold hundreds of thousands of distinct CDR3 sequences, with roughly 17% observed a single time. The material sequenced was PBMCs or a T cell subset sorted from them (not recorded which). These receptors were taken from an adult woman who had mild COVID-19 (a few samples of this study predate the infection). Cell type and time point are not known. The CDR3 runs from the conserved cysteine through the conserved F or W.

v_call	cdr3_aa
TRBV7-6	CASSLGAVNQETQYF
TRBV29-1	CSVATTGNYGYTF
TRBV29-1	CSVADTPGGNTIYF
TRBV28	CASSLYRGAYGYTF
TRBV6-2/TRBV6-3	CASRPGTVGYTF
TRBV2	CASSEMVMDNTGELFF
TRBV7-8	CASRAPGGGGLGTDTQYF
TRBV2	CAFRDNYEQYF
TRBV18	CASSQAGGRVDTQYF
TRBV6-1	CASSEAAGYEQYF
TRBV25-1	CASSEKGADTQYF
TRBV18	CASSPRGRESSYNEQFF
TRBV4-1	CASSQEYRTYEQYF
TRBV20-1	CSARAYLAGGPNEQFF
TRBV30	CAWSMTVSRGYTF
TRBV3-1	CASSQVPGVLGEFF
TRBV19	CASSAPTSGGSYEQYF
TRBV7-9	CASSHTDREDGYTF
TRBV7-9	CASSLDTRNTEAFF
TRBV7-2	CASSRAGTTSYNEQFF
TRBV2	CASRVQVYREQFF
TRBV6-2/TRBV6-3	CASSSPNTDTQYF
TRBV7-9	CASSIRDGANYGYTF
TRBV24-1	CATGGYPDTQYF
TRBV6-1	CASSEAGRVNGYTF
TRBV9	CASSGGPLAGINTGELFF
TRBV9	CASSVGVIPSSENPYNEQFF
TRBV5-1	CASSSYNRGRTYEQYF
TRBV19	CASSPPGDRQNYGYTF
TRBV18	CASSPGRQLESEAFF
TRBV18	CASSPRQGSNTEAFF
TRBV29-1	CSVIRDRASYEQYF
TRBV18	CASSPDRGRTEAFF
TRBV29-1	CSVEDRAALYNEQFF
TRBV24-1	CATSGKDSSGANVLTF
TRBV7-8	CASSQRLAGISYEQYF